These T cell receptor beta chains were read from a single sample in a study of blood T cell repertoires in COVID-19. Sequencing was performed with immunoSEQ multiplex PCR; in TCRdb, only in-frame clones are kept and a portion is missing. The table shows 200,000 to 250,000 clones, with approximately 90% occurring only once. The sample taken for sequencing was peripheral blood. These receptors were obtained from a man aged 25 to 40 who had recovered from COVID-19. The CDR3 runs from the conserved cysteine through the conserved F or W. A D gene is named only where the DNA matches it firmly. Size is omitted from some rows. Given values are once, few, many or a class for expanded clones.

D gene	J gene	V gene	clone size	CDR3 DNA	CDR3 protein
NA	TRBJ1-2	TRBV5-1	NA	TGCGCCAGCAGAACCGGGCCACAGGAAAACTATGGCTACACCTTC	CASRTGPQENYGYTF
TRBD2	TRBJ2-3	TRBV6-4	NA	TGTGCCAGCAGTGAAGAAGGAATGGCGGGGGGGCCCAACACAGATACGCAGTATTTT	CASSEEGMAGGPNTDTQYF
NA	TRBJ1-1	TRBV19	NA	TGTGCCAGTAGAATGGGGGGGATGAACACTGAAGCTTTCTTT	CASRMGGMNTEAFF
NA	TRBJ1-5	TRBV24-1	NA	TGTGCCACCAGTGCTCTAGACCAAAACCAGCCCCAGCATTTT	CATSALDQNQPQHF
NA	TRBJ1-1	TRBV7-9	NA	TGTGCCAGCAGCTTAAGGGGCCTCAGCCAAGCTTTCTTT	CASSLRGLSQAFF
NA	TRBJ1-2	TRBV25-1	NA	TGTGCCAGCAGTGACGCGTCTAACTATGGCTACACCTTC	CASSDASNYGYTF
NA	TRBJ1-5	TRBV30	NA	TGTGCCTGGAATCGGGGGGGCAATCAGCCCCAGCATTTT	CAWNRGGNQPQHF
TRBD1	TRBJ1-1	TRBV6-5	NA	TGTGCCAGCAGTTACTCTGATACAGGGGACACTGAAGCTTTCTTT	CASSYSDTGDTEAFF
NA	TRBJ1-2	TRBV9	NA	TGTGCCAGCAACAGGGTGGAGGGCTACACCTTC	CASNRVEGYTF
NA	TRBJ1-1	TRBV3-1/TRBV3-2	NA	TGTGCCAGCAGCCTCGACAGCTACACGAACACTGAAGCTTTCTTT	CASSLDSYTNTEAFF
NA	TRBJ2-3	TRBV3-1/TRBV3-2	NA	TGTGCCAGCAGCCCGGTCAGTCGAGGAGGGCAAATTACGCAGTATTTT	CASSPVSRGGQITQYF
NA	TRBJ1-3	TRBV19	NA	TGTGCCAGTAGTGGAAGGGGAAACACCGTCTCTGGAAACACCATATATTTT	CASSGRGNTVSGNTIYF
NA	TRBJ2-1	TRBV3-1/TRBV3-2	NA	TGTGCCAGCAGCCAAGTATTACTTTCCTACAATGAGCAGTTCTTC	CASSQVLLSYNEQFF
TRBD1	TRBJ1-3	TRBV2	NA	TGTGCCAGCAGCGTGACAGGGTCCTCTGGAAACACCATATATTTT	CASSVTGSSGNTIYF
NA	TRBJ2-1	TRBV27	NA	TGTGCCAGCAGTTCCTCCGTCGGAGAGCTCGCTCTGTTCTTC	CASSSSVGELALFF
TRBD2	TRBJ2-5	TRBV19	once	TGTGCCAGTAGTCCAACGACTAGCCCAGACCAAGAGACCCAGTACTTC	CASSPTTSPDQETQYF
TRBD1	TRBJ1-5	TRBV4-1	NA	TGCGCCAGCAGCCAAGATGTCACAGGGGATCATCAGCCCCAGCATTTT	CASSQDVTGDHQPQHF
NA	TRBJ2-3	TRBV2	NA	TGTGCCAGCAGTGATCGGGGAGACCCCAGCACAGATACGCAGTATTTT	CASSDRGDPSTDTQYF
NA	TRBJ1-2	TRBV28	NA	TGTGCCAGCAGCCTAGGGGCGGTTTATGGCTACACCTTC	CASSLGAVYGYTF
TRBD2	TRBJ2-1	TRBV9	NA	TGTGCCAGCAGCGTGGCTAGCGGGGGGGCCGGGAATGAGCAGTTCTTC	CASSVASGGAGNEQFF
NA	TRBJ1-2	TRBV12-3/TRBV12-4	NA	TGTGCCAGCAGTGCATCAGGCCAGGGCTACACCTTC	CASSASGQGYTF
TRBD1	TRBJ1-2	TRBV27	NA	TGTGCCAGCAGCAGGACAGGGGATGGGGAATACTATGGCTACACCTTC	CASSRTGDGEYYGYTF
NA	TRBJ1-5	TRBV14	NA	TGTGCCAGCAGCCAAGATCTAGGCAGGGCCACAATCCTACATCAGCCCCAGCATTTT	CASSQDLGRATILHQPQHF
NA	TRBJ2-2	TRBV9	NA	TGTGCCAGCAGCGCCGCGGCGGCAGGGGCCACCGGGGAGCTGTTTTTT	CASSAAAAGATGELFF
TRBD1	TRBJ2-3	TRBV5-1	NA	TGCGCCAGCAGCCTTGATGAGGGGGCGAAGTGGGATACGCAGTATTTT	CASSLDEGAKWDTQYF
TRBD1	TRBJ1-5	TRBV5-1	NA	TGCGCCAGCAGCTTGGGGCAGGGGGGTCATCAGCCCCAGCATTTT	CASSLGQGGHQPQHF
NA	TRBJ2-2	TRBV29-1	NA	TGCAGCGTTGAACCCGGAAAGGGGGGGGACACCGGGGAGCTGTTTTTT	CSVEPGKGGDTGELFF
NA	TRBJ2-3	TRBV6-4	NA	TGTGCCAGCAGTGAACAGGGTATGGGTACAGATACGCAGTATTTT	CASSEQGMGTDTQYF
TRBD1	TRBJ2-7	TRBV5-6	NA	TGTGCCAGCAGCTTTCAGGGGGCCTACGAGCAGTACTTC	CASSFQGAYEQYF